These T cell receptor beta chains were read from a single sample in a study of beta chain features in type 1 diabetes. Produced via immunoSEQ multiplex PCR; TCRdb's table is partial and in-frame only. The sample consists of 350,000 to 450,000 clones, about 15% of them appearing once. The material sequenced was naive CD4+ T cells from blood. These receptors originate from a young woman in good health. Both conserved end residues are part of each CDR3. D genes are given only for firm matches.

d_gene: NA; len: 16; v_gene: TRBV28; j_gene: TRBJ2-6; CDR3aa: CASSRGGPSGANVLTF
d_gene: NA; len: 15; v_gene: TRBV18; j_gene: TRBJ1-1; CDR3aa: CASSPSLQGWTEAFF
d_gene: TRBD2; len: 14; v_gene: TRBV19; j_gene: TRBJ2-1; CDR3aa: CASSSSGSGNEQFF
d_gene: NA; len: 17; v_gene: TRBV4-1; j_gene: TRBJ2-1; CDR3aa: CASSQELAEHTYNEQFF
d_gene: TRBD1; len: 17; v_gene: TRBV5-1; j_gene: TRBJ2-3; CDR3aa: CASSLVGGQGSQSTQYF
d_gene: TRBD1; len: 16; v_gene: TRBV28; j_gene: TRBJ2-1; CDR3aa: CASSLATGGFRNEQFF
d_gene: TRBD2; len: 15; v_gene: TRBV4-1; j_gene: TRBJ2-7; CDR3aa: CASSLGTSGTHEQYF
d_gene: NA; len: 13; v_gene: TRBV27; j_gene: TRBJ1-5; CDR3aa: CASSRGNSQPQHF
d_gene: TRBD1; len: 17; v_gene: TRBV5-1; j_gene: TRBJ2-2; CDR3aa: CASRNDRGQLRTGELFF
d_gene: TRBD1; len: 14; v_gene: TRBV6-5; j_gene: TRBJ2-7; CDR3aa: CASRDRLVSYEQYF
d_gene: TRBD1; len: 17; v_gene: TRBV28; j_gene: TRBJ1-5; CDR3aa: CASRPRTGARGNQPQHF
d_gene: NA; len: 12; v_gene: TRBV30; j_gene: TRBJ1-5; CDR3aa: CAWTRDNQPQHF
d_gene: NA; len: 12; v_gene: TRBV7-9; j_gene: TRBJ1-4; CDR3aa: CASSWANEKLFF
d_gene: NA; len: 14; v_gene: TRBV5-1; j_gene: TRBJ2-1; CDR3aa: CASSFRDKGNEQFF
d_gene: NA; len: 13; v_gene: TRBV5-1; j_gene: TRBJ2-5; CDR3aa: CASSLASQETQYF
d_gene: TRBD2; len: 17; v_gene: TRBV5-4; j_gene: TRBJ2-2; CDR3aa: CASSLASGSIRTGELFF
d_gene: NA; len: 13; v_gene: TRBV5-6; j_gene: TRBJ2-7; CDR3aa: CASNPSQSYEQYF
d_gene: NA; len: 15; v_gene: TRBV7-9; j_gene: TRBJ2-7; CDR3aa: CASTILQGVTGEQYF